The entry below describes one TCR beta chain. Its antigen is currently unknown. Triplicate sorts of 300,000 cells per CD8+ subset. The TRB cDNA libraries were prepared by 5' RACE with UMI labels. TCRdb derives one entry per CDR3 protein from the 5' RACE reads, leaving out DNA. This repertoire comprises under 150,000 distinct CDR3 sequences; its ten largest clones make up approximately 0.54%. This specimen comes from a study of CXCR3-negative and CXCR3-positive naive CD8 T cells. The study's findings and limits: The study found that naive CXCR3-negative and CXCR3-positive cells shared TRBV-TRBJ usage, while memory cells differed. Researchers report that CXCR3-positive naive cells carry more hydrophobic TRB CDR3s than CXCR3-negative naive cells.

The specimen sequenced was naive CXCR3+ CD8+ T cells from blood. Subset: CD45RO-CCR7+CD27+CD95- naive CD8+ T cells expressing CXCR3 (TNR3+). The receptor was derived from a human donor in good health. Some clones in this sample may be carry-over from other donors' samples.

This CDR3 is CASSPKGGGNSPLHF. This chain joins TRBV25-1 and TRBJ1-6; the D call of TRBD1 rests on TCRdb alone, since no DNA is present to check it. The CDR3 spans 15 residues. Germline loops: CDR1 MGHDK, CDR2 SYGVNS.